Included here is one TCR beta chain sequence, with context. Its antigen target is currently unknown. There are no base qualities to consult, and no much larger clone falls within one base. Memory CD4+ T cells were sorted ex vivo from peripheral blood of narcolepsy patients and healthy controls for TCR Vbeta sequencing. The junction shows trimming of 0 bases on V and 7 bases on J, and the gene matches do not reach 13 bases of it. The CDR3 covers 18 residues, taking in both the cysteine and the phenylalanine. This entry keeps only the CDR3 DNA: 54 bases, framed from base 1. Reading the germline V gene gives CDR1 MGHRA and CDR2 YSYEKL. This entry belongs to a study of T cells in narcolepsy listed by TCRdb under 2018. Regarding the complete study: Patients with narcolepsy type 1 or type 2 (NT1, NT2) and healthy control donors were enrolled in the study. The study used TCR Vbeta sequencing to track clonotypes in blood and CSF while looking for autoreactive T cells in narcolepsy patients that target self-antigens of hypocretin neurons (hypocretin, TRIB2). General study outcomes and caveats: Patients and controls had comparable numbers of sequenced blood memory CD4+ clonotypes, averaging about 37,000 and 33,000, respectively. Autoreactive clonotypes were reported to be detected serially in the blood of the same patients and of different patients, but not in the blood of healthy controls. Plots comparing CSF and blood CD4+ T cell clonotypes from the same patient highlighted HCRT-specific and TRIB2-specific autoreactive clonotypes. Certain blood memory CD4+ repertoires from patients and controls had no sequences that matched autoreactive T cell clones.

Library preparation employed the immunoSEQ multiplex PCR assay. TCRdb's version of the immuneACCESS table is confined to in-frame rearrangements and falls short of the full clone set. An unresolved V gene accounts for under half of the shortfall where checked; the remainder is of unknown origin. Here the sample has around 31,000 clones; about 77% occur a single time. In total, the top ten clones hold around 1.3% of the sample. The sequence was obtained from a human donor with narcolepsy. Recombination linked TRBV4-1 to TRBJ2-2, with 8 bases matching TRBD2. Sequences were obtained from CD45RA- memory CD4+ T cells from PBMCs. The cell subset or site label corresponds to: memory T cells sorted ex vivo from peripheral blood. The CDR3 in this case is CASSQDRVRGGLGGELFF. The nucleotides are TGCGCCAGCAGCCAAGATAGGGTACGGGGGGGCTTAGGCGGGGAGCTGTTTTTT.